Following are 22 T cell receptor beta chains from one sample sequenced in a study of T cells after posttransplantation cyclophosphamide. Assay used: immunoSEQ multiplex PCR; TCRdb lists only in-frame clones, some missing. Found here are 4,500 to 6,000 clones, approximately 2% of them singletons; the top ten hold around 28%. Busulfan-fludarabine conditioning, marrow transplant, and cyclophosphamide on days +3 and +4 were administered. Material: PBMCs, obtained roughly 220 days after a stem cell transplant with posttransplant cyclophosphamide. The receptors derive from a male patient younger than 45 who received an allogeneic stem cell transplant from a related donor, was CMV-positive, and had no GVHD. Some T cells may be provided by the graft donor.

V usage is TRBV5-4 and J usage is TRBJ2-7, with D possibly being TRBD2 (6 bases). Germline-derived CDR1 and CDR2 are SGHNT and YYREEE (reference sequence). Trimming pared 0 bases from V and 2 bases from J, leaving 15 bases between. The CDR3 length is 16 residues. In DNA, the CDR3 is TGTGCCAGCAGCTTGGGGGCATCGGGAGTCGCCTACGAGCAGTACTTC. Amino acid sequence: CASSLGASGVAYEQYF.

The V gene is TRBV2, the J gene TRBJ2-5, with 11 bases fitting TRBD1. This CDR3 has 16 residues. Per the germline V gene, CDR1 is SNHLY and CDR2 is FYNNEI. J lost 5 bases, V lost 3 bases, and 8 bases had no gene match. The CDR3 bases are TGTGCCAGCAGTGACTCCGGACAGGGGGCTTGGGAGACCCAGTACTTC. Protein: CASSDSGQGAWETQYF.

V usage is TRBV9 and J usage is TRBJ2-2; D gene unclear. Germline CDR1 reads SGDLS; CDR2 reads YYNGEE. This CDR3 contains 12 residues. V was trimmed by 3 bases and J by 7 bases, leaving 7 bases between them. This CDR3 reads CASSEPRGELFF. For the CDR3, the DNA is TGTGCCAGCAGCGAACCGCGCGGGGAGCTGTTTTTT. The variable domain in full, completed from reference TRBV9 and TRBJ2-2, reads DSGVTQTPKHLITATGQRVTLRCSPRSGDLSVYWYQQSLDQGLQFLIQYYNGEERAKGNILERFSAQQFPDLHSELNLSSLELGDSALYFCASSEPRGELFFGEGSRLTVL.

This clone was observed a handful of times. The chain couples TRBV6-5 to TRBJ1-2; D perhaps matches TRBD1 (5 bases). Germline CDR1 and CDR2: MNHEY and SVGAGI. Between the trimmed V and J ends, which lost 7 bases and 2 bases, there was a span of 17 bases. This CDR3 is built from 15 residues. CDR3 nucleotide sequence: TGTGCCAGCATCAAAATGGGGGGTTCCAACTATGGCTACACCTTC. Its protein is CASIKMGGSNYGYTF.

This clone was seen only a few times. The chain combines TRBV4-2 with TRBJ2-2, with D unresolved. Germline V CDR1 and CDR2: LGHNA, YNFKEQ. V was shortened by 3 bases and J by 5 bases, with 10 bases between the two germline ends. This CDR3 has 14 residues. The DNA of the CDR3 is TGTGCCAGCAGCCAGACACTCCGGACCGGGGAGCTGTTTTTT. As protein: CASSQTLRTGELFF.

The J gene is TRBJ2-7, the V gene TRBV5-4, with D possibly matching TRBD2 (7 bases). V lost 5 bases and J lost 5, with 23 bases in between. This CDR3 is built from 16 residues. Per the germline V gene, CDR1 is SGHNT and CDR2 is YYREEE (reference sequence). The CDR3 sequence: CASRPRLGGPFNEQYF. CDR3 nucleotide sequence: TGTGCCAGCAGGCCCCGGTTGGGGGGGCCGTTCAACGAGCAGTACTTC.

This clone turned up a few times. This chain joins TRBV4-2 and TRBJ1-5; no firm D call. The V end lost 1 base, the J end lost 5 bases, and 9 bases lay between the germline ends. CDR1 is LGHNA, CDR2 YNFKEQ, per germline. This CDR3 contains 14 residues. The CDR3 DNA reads TGTGCCAGCAGCCAAGTCGGGAGTCATCAGCCCCAGCATTTT. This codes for CASSQVGSHQPQHF.

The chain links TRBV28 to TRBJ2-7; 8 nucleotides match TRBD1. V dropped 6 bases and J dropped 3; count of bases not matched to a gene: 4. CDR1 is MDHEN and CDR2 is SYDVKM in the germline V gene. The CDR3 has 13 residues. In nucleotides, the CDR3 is TGTGCCAGCAGACGGACAGGGCTCTACGAGCAGTACTTC. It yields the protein CASRRTGLYEQYF. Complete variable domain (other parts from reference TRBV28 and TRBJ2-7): DVKVTQSSRYLVKRTGEKVFLECVQDMDHENMFWYRQDPGLGLRLIYFSYDVKMKEKGDIPEGYSVSREKKERFSLILESASTNQTSMYLCASRRTGLYEQYFGPGTRLTVT.

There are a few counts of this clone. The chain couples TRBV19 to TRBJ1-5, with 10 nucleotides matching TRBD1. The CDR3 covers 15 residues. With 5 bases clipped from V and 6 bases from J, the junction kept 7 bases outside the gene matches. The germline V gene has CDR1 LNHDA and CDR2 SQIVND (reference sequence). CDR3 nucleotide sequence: TGTGCCAGTAGTCTCCGGGACAGGGGACCTCAGCCCCAGCATTTT. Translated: CASSLRDRGPQPQHF.

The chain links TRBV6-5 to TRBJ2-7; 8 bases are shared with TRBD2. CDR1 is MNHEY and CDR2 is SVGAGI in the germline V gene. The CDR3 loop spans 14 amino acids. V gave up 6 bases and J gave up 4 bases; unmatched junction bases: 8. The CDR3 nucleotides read TGTGCCAGCAGCTATCAAGCGGGAGCTTACGAGCAGTACTTC. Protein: CASSYQAGAYEQYF.

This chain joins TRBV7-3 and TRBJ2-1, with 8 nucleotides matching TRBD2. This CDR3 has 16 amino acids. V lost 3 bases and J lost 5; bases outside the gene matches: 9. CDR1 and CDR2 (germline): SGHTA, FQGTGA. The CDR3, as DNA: TGTGCCAGCAGCTTCCGGACTAGCAGCTATCACAATGAGCAGTTCTTC. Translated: CASSFRTSSYHNEQFF.

The CDR3 spells CASSKVGGKNNEQFF. The CDR3 DNA sequence: TGTGCCAGCAGCAAAGTGGGCGGGAAGAACAATGAGCAGTTCTTC. The chain is built from TRBV21-1 and TRBJ2-1; the D call TRBD2 from the table was never checked on the DNA. TRBV21-1 is marked as a pseudogene. The CDR3 length is 15 residues.

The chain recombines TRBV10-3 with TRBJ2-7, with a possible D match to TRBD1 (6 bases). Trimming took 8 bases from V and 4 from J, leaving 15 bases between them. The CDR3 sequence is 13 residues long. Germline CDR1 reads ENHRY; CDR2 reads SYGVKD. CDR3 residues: CAIEGDTNYEQYF. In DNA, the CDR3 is TGTGCCATCGAGGGGGACACCAATTACGAGCAGTACTTC.

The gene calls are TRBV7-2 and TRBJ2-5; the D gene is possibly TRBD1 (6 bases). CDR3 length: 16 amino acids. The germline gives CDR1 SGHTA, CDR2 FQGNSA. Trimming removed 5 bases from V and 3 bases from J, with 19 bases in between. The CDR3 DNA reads TGTGCCAGCAGCGTTGGGCCAGGGGCTCCCAAAGAGACCCAGTACTTC. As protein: CASSVGPGAPKETQYF.

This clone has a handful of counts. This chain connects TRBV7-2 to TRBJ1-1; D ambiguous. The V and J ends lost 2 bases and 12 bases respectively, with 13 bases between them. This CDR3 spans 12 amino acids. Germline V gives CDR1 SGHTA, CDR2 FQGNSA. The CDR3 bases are TGTGCCAGCAGCTTAAGCAGGAGCGGAACTTTCTTT. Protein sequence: CASSLSRSGTFF.

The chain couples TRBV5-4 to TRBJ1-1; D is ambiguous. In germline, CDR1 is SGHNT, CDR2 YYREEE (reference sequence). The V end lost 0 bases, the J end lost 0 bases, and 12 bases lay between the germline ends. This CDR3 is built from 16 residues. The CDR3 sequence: CASSLGAALMNTEAFF. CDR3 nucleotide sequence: TGTGCCAGCAGCTTGGGGGCAGCTCTAATGAACACTGAAGCTTTCTTT. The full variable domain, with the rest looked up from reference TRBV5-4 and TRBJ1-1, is ETGVTQSPTHLIKTRGQQVTLRCSSQSGHNTVSWYQQALGQGPQFIFQYYREEENGRGNFPPRFSGLQFPNYSSELNVNALELDDSALYLCASSLGAALMNTEAFFGQGTRLTVV.

As DNA, the CDR3 is TGCAGTGCTAGACCGGGAGAAAAACTGTTTTTT. Amino acid sequence: CSARPGEKLFF. The rearrangement uses TRBV20-1 and TRBJ1-4, with D uncertain. The CDR3 is 11 residues long. The ends were cut back, 2 bases at V and 8 bases at J, with 6 bases in the middle. CDR1 is DFQATT, CDR2 SNEGSKA, per germline (reference sequence).

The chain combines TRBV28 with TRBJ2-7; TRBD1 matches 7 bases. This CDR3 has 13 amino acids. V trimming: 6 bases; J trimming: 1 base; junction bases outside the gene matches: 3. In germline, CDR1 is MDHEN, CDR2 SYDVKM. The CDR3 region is CASRVTGSYEQYF. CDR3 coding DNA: TGTGCCAGCAGAGTGACAGGGTCCTACGAGCAGTACTTC. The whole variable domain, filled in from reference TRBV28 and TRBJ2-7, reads DVKVTQSSRYLVKRTGEKVFLECVQDMDHENMFWYRQDPGLGLRLIYFSYDVKMKEKGDIPEGYSVSREKKERFSLILESASTNQTSMYLCASRVTGSYEQYFGPGTRLTVT.

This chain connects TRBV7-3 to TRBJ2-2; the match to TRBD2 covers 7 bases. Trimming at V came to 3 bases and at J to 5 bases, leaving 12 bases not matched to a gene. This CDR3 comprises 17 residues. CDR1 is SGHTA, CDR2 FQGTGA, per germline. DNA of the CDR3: TGTGCCAGCAGCTTGCAGGGAGGGTTCGAAGTTACCGGGGAGCTGTTTTTT. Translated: CASSLQGGFEVTGELFF.

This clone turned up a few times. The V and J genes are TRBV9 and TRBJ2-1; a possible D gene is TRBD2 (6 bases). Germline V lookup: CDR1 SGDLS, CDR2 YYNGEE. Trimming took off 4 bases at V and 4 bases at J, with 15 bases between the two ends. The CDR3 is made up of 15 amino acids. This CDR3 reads CASSPQTSKYNEQFF. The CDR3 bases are TGTGCCAGCAGCCCCCAGACTAGTAAGTACAATGAGCAGTTCTTC.

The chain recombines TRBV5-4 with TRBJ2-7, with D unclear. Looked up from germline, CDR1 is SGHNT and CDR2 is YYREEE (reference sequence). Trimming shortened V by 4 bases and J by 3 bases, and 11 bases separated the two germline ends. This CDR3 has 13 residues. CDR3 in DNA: TGTGCCAGCAGCAGTTTACGCGGCTACGAGCAGTACTTC. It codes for CASSSLRGYEQYF.

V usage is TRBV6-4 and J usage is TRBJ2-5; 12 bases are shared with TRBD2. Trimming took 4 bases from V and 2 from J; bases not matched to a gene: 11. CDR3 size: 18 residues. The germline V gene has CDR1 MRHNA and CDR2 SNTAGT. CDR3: CASSGAKTSGGPQETQYF. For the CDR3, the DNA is TGTGCCAGCAGTGGCGCCAAAACTAGCGGGGGGCCTCAAGAGACCCAGTACTTC.